A selection of T cell receptor beta chains follows, all from one sample in a study of neoadjuvant anti-PD-1 for oral cavity cancer. Sequenced by immunoSEQ multiplex PCR; TCRdb stores in-frame clones only, minus some. The table shows under 9,500 clones, with over 50% occurring only once. Here the sequenced sample was tumor tissue, taken before nivolumab (anti-PD-1) treatment. These receptors were obtained from a person aged 35 to 85 with oral cavity squamous cell carcinoma. The CDR3 runs from the conserved cysteine through the conserved F or W. The order of the fields is V gene, J gene, clone size, D gene, CDR3 protein, CDR3 DNA. The D gene is left open where the match is weak. Rows may omit the clone size; those that give it use once, few, many or a size class.

TRBV27	TRBJ1-2	-	-	CASRPQGGYGYTF	TGTGCCAGCAGGCCACAGGGAGGCTATGGCTACACCTTC
TRBV11-3	TRBJ2-3	-	TRBD1	CASSLGGTGAWDMQYF	TGTGCCAGCAGCTTAGGAGGGACAGGGGCTTGGGATATGCAGTATTTT
TRBV5-1	TRBJ2-5	-	TRBD2	CASGRRERTSGGETQYF	TGCGCCAGCGGAAGGAGGGAGAGGACTAGCGGGGGGGAGACCCAGTACTTC
TRBV18	TRBJ1-4	-	-	CATQNRRDEKLFF	TGTGCCACACAAAATCGGAGGGATGAAAAACTGTTTTTT
TRBV19	TRBJ1-4	-	TRBD1	CASDRGGTNEKLFF	TGTGCCAGTGACAGGGGCGGAACTAATGAAAAACTGTTTTTT
TRBV7-2	TRBJ2-1	-	-	CASSPFRTKDNEQFF	TGTGCCAGCAGCCCGTTTCGGACCAAGGACAATGAGCAGTTCTTC
TRBV6-1	TRBJ1-4	-	-	CASMGDGVSVGLFF	TGTGCCAGCATGGGGGACGGGGTCAGCGTCGGACTGTTTTTT
TRBV5-1	TRBJ2-1	-	TRBD2	CASSPKTSGVEIRYNEQFF	TGCGCCAGCAGCCCTAAGACTAGCGGGGTAGAAATCCGGTACAATGAGCAGTTCTTC
TRBV7-8	TRBJ1-5	-	-	CASTVGGNQPQHF	TGTGCCAGCACAGTAGGGGGCAATCAGCCCCAGCATTTT
TRBV6-5	TRBJ1-1	-	-	CASSWIGGRGRTEAFF	TGTGCCAGCAGTTGGATAGGGGGACGGGGGCGGACTGAAGCTTTCTTT
TRBV6-1	TRBJ1-2	-	-	CASSVGTNYGYTF	TGTGCCAGCAGTGTCGGGACAAACTATGGCTACACCTTC
TRBV7-2	TRBJ2-1	few	TRBD2	CASTRTSGRYEQFF	TGTGCCAGCACCAGGACTAGCGGGAGATATGAGCAGTTCTTC
TRBV7-9	TRBJ2-7	-	TRBD1	CASSSGTGYYEQYF	TGTGCCAGCAGCAGCGGGACAGGGTACTACGAGCAGTACTTC
TRBV28	TRBJ1-5	-	TRBD1	CASHSGQGSQPQHF	TGTGCCAGTCACTCCGGACAGGGCAGTCAGCCCCAGCATTTT
TRBV5-8	TRBJ2-5	-	TRBD2	CASSLAGGEETQYF	TGTGCCAGCAGCTTGGCCGGGGGGGAGGAGACCCAGTACTTC
TRBV19	TRBJ1-2	few	TRBD1	CASSRTTGHSNYGYTF	TGTGCCAGTAGTCGAACGACAGGGCATTCTAACTATGGCTACACCTTC
TRBV6-4	TRBJ2-2	-	TRBD2	CASSDSPAGDTGELFF	TGTGCCAGCAGTGACTCACCAGCGGGAGACACCGGGGAGCTGTTTTTT